This TCR beta chain comes out of a study of blood T cell repertoires in COVID-19. About the research overall: The United States, Italy and Spain provided the acute and convalescent COVID-19 samples.

Individuals drawn from under 30 US areas were about 18 to 95 years old. This clone was observed a handful of times. V lost 1 base and J 6 bases, leaving 18 bases between the germline ends. Looked up from germline, CDR1 is SGHAT and CDR2 is FQNNGV. The CDR3 runs to 17 residues. Using immunoSEQ multiplex PCR, the repertoire was profiled, and TCRdb retains in-frame clones only, with some absent. The data show approximately 280,000 clones, approximately 86% seen once. This rearrangement joins TRBV11-2 to TRBJ2-2, with D tentatively TRBD2 (5 bases). The sample was PBMCs or T cells enriched from blood (not recorded which). The sequence was collected from a woman between 18 and 29 years old who had recovered from COVID-19. The CDR3 spells CASSLVVIRTGAGELFF. The CDR3 nucleotides read TGTGCCAGCAGCTTAGTAGTAATCAGGACTGGGGCCGGGGAGCTGTTTTTT.